This T cell receptor beta chain was sequenced for a study of cytomegalovirus exposure and HLA in healthy donors. The overall study: When 300 to 400 donors were genotyped, roughly 78% of them were found to fall in the Caucasian-associated ancestry cluster.

Concerning this clone itself: Its specificity is unknown.

Whole-study results and caveats: TCR beta V- and J-gene trimming, according to a later analysis, was linked to a missense DCLRE1C variant. A later analysis found that most CMV-associated TCR beta chains appeared HLA-restricted.

Despite likely unrecorded immune exposures, the donors were nominally healthy at the time of sampling. The CDR3 covers 16 residues. The junction had 12 bases not matched to a gene; V was cut back by 0 bases and J by 7 bases. The germline V gene has CDR1 SGHAT and CDR2 FQDESV (reference sequence). A multiplex PCR was run with 60 Vbeta primers and 13 Jbeta primers. Generated by immunoSEQ multiplex PCR, the TCRdb table keeps only in-frame clones and is missing some. This sample's table reports more than 95,000 clones. The receptor's source is a man aged 35 to 55 in good health and CMV-seronegative. Specimen: PBMCs. The chain links TRBV11-1 to TRBJ2-7; 7 bases match TRBD2. The CDR3 loop is CASSLAGLAAFAEQYF. The CDR3 DNA follows: TGTGCCAGCAGCTTAGCGGGGCTAGCGGCCTTCGCTGAGCAGTACTTC.